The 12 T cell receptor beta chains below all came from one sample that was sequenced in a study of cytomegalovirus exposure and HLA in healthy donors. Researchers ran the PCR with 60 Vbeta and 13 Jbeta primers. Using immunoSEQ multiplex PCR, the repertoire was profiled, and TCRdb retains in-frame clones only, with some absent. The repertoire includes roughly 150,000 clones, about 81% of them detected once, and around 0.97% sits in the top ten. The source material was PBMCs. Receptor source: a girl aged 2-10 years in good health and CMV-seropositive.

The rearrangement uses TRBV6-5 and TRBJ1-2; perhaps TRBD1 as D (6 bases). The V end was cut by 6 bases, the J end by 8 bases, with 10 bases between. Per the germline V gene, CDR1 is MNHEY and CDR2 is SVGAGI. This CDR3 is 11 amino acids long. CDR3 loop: CASSTGRGYTF. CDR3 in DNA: TGTGCCAGCAGCACAGGGCGAGGCTACACCTTC.

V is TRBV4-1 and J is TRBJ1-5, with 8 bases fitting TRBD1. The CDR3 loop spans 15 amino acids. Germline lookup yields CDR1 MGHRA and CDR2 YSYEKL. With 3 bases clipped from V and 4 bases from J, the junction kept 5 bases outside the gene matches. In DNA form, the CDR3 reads TGCGCCAGCAGCCAGAAGACAGGGGCAAATCAGCCCCAGCATTTT. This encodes CASSQKTGANQPQHF.

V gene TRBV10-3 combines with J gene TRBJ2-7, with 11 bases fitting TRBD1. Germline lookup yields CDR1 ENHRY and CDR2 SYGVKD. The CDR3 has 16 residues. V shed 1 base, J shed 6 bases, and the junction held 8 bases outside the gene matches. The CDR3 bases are TGTGCCATCAGTGAGTATCCTCCCGGGACAGGGGGCGAGCAGTACTTC. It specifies CAISEYPPGTGGEQYF.

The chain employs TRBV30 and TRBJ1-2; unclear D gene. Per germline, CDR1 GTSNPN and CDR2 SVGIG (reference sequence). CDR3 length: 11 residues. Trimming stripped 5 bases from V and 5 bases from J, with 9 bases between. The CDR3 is CAWGLLYGYTF. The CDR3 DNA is TGTGCCTGGGGACTGCTTTATGGCTACACCTTC.

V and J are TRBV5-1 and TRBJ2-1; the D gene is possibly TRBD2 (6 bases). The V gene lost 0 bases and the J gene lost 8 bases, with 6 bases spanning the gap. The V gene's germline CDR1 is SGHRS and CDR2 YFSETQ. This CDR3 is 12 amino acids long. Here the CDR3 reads CASSLGGDEQFF. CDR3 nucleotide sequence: TGCGCCAGCAGCTTGGGGGGGGATGAGCAGTTCTTC. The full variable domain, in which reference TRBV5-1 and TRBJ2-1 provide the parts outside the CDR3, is KAGVTQTPRYLIKTRGQQVTLSCSPISGHRSVSWYQQTPGQGLQFLFEYFSETQRNKGNFPGRFSGRQFSNSRSEMNVSTLELGDSALYLCASSLGGDEQFFGPGTRLTVL.

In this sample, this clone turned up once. CDR3 sequence (DNA): TGTGCCAGCAGTTTACAAGCCGGCACCGGGGAGCTGTTTTTT. Protein product: CASSLQAGTGELFF. The gene calls are TRBV28 and TRBJ2-2; D is uncertain. V gave up 2 bases and J gave up 4 bases, with 8 bases separating them. Germline CDR1 and CDR2: MDHEN and SYDVKM. The length of the CDR3 is 14 residues.

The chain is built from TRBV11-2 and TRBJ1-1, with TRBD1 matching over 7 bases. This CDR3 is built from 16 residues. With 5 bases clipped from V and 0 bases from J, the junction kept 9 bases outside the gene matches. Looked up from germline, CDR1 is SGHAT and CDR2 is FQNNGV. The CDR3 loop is CASSPRRDSLNTEAFF. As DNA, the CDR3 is TGTGCCAGCAGCCCCCGCCGGGACAGCTTGAACACTGAAGCTTTCTTT.

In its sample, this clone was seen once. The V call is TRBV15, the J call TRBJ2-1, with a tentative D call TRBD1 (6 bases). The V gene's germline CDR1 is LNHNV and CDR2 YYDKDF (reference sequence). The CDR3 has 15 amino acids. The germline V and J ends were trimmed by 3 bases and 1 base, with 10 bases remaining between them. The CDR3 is CATSSRQGSYNEQFF. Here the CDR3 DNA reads TGTGCCACCAGCAGCCGTCAGGGGTCCTACAATGAGCAGTTCTTC.

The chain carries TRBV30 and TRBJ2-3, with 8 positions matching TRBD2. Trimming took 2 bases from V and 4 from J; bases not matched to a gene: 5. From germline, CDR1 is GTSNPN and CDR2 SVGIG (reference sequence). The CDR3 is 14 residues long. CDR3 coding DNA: TGTGCCTGGAGTCGCACTAGCGGCTCAGATACGCAGTATTTT. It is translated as CAWSRTSGSDTQYF.

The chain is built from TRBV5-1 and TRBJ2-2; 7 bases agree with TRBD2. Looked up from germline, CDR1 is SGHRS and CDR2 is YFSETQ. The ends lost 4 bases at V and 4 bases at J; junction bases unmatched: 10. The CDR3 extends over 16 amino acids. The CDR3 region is CASSARAGVSTGELFF. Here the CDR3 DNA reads TGCGCCAGCAGCGCACGGGCGGGAGTAAGCACCGGGGAGCTGTTTTTT. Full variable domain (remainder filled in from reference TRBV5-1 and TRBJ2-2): KAGVTQTPRYLIKTRGQQVTLSCSPISGHRSVSWYQQTPGQGLQFLFEYFSETQRNKGNFPGRFSGRQFSNSRSEMNVSTLELGDSALYLCASSARAGVSTGELFFGEGSRLTVL.

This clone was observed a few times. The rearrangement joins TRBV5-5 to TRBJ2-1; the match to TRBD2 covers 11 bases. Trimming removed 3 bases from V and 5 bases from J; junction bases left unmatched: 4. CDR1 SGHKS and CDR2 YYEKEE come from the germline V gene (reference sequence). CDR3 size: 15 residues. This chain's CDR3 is CASSSWGLADNEQFF. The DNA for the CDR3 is TGTGCCAGCAGCTCCTGGGGACTAGCGGACAATGAGCAGTTCTTC.

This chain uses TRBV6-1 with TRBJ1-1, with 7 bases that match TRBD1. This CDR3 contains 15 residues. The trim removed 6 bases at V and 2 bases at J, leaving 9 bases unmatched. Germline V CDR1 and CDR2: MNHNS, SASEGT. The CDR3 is CASRLYGTANTEAFF. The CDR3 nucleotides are TGTGCCAGCAGGCTTTACGGGACAGCCAACACTGAAGCTTTCTTT.